This T cell receptor beta chain was captured by sequencing in a study of blood T cells in healthy people across ages. Individuals who donated were healthy Caucasians from Russia aged 6 to 90. Combining a sample-barcoded 5' primer with a J-beta primer mix, a second PCR ran for roughly 7 to 12 cycles. TCRdb fed the 5' RACE reads into MiXCR, producing one record per CDR3 protein. This table holds around 990,000 distinct CDR3 sequences, 20% to 25% found once. V lost 3 bases and J 0 bases, leaving 6 bases between the germline ends. This CDR3 comprises 14 residues. Germline V gives CDR1 LGHNT, CDR2 FRNRAP. This sample also appeared in a second study, on T cells of mothers and their children.

The clonotype was recovered from a girl between 2 and 10 years old in good health. The sample consisted of blood. The rearrangement joins TRBV12-5 to TRBJ2-1; D gene uncertain. CDR3: CASGFRHSYNEQFF. DNA for the CDR3: TGTGCTAGTGGTTTTCGACACTCCTACAATGAGCAGTTCTTC. Full variable domain (missing parts from reference TRBV12-5 and TRBJ2-1): DARVTQTPRHKVTEMGQEVTMRCQPILGHNTVFWYRQTMMQGLELLAYFRNRAPLDDSGMPKDRFSAEMPDATLATLKIQPSEPRDSAVYFCASGFRHSYNEQFFGPGTRLTVL.